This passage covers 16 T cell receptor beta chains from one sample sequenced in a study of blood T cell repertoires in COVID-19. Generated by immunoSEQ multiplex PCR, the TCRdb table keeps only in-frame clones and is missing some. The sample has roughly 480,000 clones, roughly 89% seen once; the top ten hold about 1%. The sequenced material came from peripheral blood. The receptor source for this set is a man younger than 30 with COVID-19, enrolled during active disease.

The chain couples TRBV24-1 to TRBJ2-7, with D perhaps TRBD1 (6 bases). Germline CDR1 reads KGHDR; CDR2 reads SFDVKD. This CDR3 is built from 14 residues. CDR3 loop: CVPDTGSRRYEQYF. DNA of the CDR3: TGTGTCCCGGATACAGGGTCTCGTCGCTACGAGCAGTACTTC.

CDR3 sequence: CASSQDYGQETQYF. The CDR3 nucleotides read TGTGCCAGCAGCCAAGATTACGGTCAAGAGACCCAGTACTTC. The chain couples TRBV3-1 (or the pseudogene TRBV3-2) to TRBJ2-5, with unresolved D. In germline, CDR1 is LGHDT, CDR2 YNNKEL (reference sequence). The ends were cut back, 0 bases at V and 2 bases at J, with 7 bases in the middle. The CDR3 sequence is 14 residues long.

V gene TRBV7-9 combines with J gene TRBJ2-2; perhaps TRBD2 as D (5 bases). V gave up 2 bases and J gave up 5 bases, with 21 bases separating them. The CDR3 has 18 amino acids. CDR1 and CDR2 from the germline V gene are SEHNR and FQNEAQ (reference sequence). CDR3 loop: CASSLSGPGIRRTGELFF. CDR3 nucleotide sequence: TGTGCCAGCAGCTTAAGCGGCCCAGGCATAAGAAGAACCGGGGAGCTGTTTTTT.

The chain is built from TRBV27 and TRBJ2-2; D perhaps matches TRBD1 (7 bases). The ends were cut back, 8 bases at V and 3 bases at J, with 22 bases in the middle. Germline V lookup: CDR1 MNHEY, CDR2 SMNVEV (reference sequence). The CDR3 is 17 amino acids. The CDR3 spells CASSSFQGGLDTGELFF. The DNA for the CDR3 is TGTGCCAGCTCCTCATTCCAGGGGGGCTTAGACACCGGGGAGCTGTTTTTT.

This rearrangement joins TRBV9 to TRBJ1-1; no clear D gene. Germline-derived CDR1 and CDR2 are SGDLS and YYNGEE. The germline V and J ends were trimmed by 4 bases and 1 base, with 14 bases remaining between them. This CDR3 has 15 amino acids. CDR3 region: CASSPTRGKNTEAFF. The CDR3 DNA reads TGTGCCAGCAGCCCCACTCGCGGCAAGAACACTGAAGCTTTCTTT. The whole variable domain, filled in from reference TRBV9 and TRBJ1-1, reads DSGVTQTPKHLITATGQRVTLRCSPRSGDLSVYWYQQSLDQGLQFLIQYYNGEERAKGNILERFSAQQFPDLHSELNLSSLELGDSALYFCASSPTRGKNTEAFFGQGTRLTVV.

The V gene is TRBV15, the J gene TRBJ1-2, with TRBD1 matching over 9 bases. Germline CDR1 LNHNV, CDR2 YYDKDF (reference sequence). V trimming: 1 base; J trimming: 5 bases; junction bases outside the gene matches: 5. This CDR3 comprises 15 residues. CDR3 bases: TGTGCCACCAGCAGAGTTCGGACAGGGGAATATGGCTACACCTTC. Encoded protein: CATSRVRTGEYGYTF.

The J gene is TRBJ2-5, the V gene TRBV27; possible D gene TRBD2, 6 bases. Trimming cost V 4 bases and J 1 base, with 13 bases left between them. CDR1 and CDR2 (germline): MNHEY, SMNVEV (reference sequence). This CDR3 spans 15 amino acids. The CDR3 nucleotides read TGTGCCAGCAGTTCGAGGGACTGGAGCCAAGAGACCCAGTACTTC. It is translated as CASSSRDWSQETQYF.

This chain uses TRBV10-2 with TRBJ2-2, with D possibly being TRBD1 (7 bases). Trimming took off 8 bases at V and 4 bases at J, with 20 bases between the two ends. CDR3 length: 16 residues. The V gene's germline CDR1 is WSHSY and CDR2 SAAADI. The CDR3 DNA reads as TGCGCCAGCGGCGACCGGGCCCAGGGGGGCACCGGGGAGCTGTTTTTT. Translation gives CASGDRAQGGTGELFF.

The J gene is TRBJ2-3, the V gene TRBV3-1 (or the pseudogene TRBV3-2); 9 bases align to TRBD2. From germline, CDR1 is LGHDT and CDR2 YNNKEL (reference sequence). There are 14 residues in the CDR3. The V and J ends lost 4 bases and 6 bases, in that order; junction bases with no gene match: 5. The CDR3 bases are TGTGCCAGCAGCCTAACCAGCGGGGGGGATACGCAGTATTTT. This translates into CASSLTSGGDTQYF.

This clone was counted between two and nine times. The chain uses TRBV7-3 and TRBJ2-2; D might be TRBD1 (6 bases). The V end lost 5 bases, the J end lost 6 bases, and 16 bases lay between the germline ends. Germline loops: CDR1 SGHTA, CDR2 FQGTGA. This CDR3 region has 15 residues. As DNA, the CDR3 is TGTGCCAGCAGCCCGACCGGGACAAGCGCCGGGGAGCTGTTTTTT. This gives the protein CASSPTGTSAGELFF.

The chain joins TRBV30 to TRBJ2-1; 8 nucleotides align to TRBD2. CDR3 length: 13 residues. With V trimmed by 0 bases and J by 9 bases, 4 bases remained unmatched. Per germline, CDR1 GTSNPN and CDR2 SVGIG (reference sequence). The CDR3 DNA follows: TGTGCCTGGAGTGTGGGACTAGTTAGTGAGCAGTTCTTC. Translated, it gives CAWSVGLVSEQFF.

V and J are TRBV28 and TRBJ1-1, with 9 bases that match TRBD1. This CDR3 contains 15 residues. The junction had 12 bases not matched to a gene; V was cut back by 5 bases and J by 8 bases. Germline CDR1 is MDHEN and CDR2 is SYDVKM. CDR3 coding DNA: TGTGCCAGCAGTATCCCCGGGACAGGGAGGAGGGAAGCTTTCTTT. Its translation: CASSIPGTGRREAFF.

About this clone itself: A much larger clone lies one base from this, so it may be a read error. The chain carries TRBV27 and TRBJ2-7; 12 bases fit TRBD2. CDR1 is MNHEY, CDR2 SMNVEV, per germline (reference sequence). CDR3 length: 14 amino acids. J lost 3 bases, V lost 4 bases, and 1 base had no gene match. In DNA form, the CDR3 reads TGTGCCAGCAGTTCGACTAGCGGGAGCTACGAGCAGTACTTC. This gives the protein CASSSTSGSYEQYF.

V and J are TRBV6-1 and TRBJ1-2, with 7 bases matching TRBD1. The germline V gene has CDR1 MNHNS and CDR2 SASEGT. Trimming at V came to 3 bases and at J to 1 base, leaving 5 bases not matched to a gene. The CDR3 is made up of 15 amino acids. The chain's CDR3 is CASSDGTANNYGYTF. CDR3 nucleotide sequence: TGTGCCAGCAGTGACGGGACAGCTAATAACTATGGCTACACCTTC.

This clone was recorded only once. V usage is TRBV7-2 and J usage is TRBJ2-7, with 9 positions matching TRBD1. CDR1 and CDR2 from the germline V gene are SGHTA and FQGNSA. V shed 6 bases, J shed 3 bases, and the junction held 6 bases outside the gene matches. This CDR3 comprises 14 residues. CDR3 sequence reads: CASSHDRGSYEQYF. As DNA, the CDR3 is TGTGCCAGCAGTCACGACAGGGGGAGCTACGAGCAGTACTTC.

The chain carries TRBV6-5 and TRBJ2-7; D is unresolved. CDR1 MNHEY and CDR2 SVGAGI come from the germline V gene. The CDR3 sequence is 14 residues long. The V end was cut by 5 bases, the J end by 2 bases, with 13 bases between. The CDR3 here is CASSNPGFAYEQYF. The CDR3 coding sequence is TGTGCCAGCAGTAATCCAGGTTTTGCCTACGAGCAGTACTTC.